The clone carrying this T cell receptor beta chain was counted only a few times. The germline CDR1 and CDR2 sequences are PRHDT and FYEKMQ (reference sequence). The CDR3 totals 13 residues. V trimming: 2 bases; J trimming: 9 bases; junction bases outside the gene matches: 6. The data derive from a study of cytomegalovirus exposure and HLA in healthy donors. PCR amplification relied on 60 Vbeta primers (plus 13 Jbeta primers). The data were produced by immunoSEQ multiplex PCR, yet TCRdb's version contains in-frame clones alone and is incomplete. The sample has under 200,000 clones; more than 65% are singletons.

Sequenced: PBMCs. This sequence joins TRBV13 and TRBJ2-7, with 8 bases fitting TRBD2. This sequence originates from a woman between 40 and 55 years old in good health and CMV-seropositive. DNA of the CDR3: TGTGCCAGCAGCTTACCCGGGGGGGCCGGGCAGTACTTC. Protein product: CASSLPGGAGQYF.